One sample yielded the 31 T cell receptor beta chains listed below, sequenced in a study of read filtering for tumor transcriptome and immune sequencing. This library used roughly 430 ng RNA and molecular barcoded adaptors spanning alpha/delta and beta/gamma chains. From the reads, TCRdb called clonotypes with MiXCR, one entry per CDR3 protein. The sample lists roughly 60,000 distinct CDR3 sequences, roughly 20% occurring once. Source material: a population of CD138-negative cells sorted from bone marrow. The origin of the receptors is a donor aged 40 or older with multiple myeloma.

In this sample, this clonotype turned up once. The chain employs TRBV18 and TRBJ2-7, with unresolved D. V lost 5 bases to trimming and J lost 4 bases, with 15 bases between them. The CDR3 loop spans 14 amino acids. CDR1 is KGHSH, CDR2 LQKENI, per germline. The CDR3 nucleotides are TGTGCCAGCTCAAACGAGGCAGTGGGATACGAGCAGTACTTC. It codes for CASSNEAVGYEQYF.

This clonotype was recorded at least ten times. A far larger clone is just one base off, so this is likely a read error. The CDR3 DNA reads as TGTGCCAGCAGTCTCCGACCCTACGAGCAGTGCTTC. It is translated as CASSLRPYEQCF. This rearrangement joins TRBV12-3 or TRBV12-4 to TRBJ2-7; unclear D gene. The CDR3 loop spans 12 amino acids.

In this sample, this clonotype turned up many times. CDR3 DNA sequence: TGTGCCAGCAGCCCCTTGGGGGGGGCTGAGCAGTTCTTC. It is translated as CASSPLGGAEQFF. This chain uses TRBV3-1 with TRBJ2-1; the D gene is possibly TRBD2 (7 bases). The CDR3 length is 13 residues. Germline lookup yields CDR1 LGHDT and CDR2 YNNKEL (reference sequence). V lost 4 bases to trimming and J lost 9 bases, with 13 bases between them.

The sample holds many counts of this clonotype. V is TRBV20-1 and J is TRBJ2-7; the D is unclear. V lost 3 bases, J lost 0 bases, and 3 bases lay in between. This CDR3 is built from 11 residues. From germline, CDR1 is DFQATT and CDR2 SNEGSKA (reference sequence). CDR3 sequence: CSARASYEQYF. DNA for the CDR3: TGCAGTGCTAGGGCCTCCTACGAGCAGTACTTC.

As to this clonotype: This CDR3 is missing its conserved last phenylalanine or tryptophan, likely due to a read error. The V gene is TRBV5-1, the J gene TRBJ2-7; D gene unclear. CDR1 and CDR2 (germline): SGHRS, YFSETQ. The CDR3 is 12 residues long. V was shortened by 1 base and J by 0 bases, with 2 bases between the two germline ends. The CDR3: CASSLSSYEQYS. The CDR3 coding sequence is TGCGCCAGCAGCTTGAGCTCCTACGAGCAGTACTCC.

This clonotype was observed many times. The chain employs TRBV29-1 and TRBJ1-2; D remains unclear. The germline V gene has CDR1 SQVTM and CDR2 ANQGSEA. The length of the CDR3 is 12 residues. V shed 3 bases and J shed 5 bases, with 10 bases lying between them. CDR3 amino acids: CSVDEGTYGYTF. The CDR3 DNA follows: TGCAGCGTTGATGAGGGAACTTATGGCTACACCTTC.

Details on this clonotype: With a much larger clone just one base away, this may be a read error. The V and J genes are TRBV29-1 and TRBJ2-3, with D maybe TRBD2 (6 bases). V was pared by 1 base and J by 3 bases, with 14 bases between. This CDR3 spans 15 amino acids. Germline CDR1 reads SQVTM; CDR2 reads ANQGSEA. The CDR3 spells CSVEGSGEGTDTQYF. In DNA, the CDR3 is TGCAGCGTTGAAGGTAGCGGAGAGGGTACAGATACGCAGTATTTT.

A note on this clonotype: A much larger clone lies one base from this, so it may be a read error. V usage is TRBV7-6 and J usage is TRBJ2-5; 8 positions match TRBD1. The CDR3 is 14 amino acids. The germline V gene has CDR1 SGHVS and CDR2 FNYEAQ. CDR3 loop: CASSLSPGGETQHF. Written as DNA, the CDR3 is TGTGCCAGCAGCCTAAGTCCAGGGGGCGAGACCCAGCACTTC.

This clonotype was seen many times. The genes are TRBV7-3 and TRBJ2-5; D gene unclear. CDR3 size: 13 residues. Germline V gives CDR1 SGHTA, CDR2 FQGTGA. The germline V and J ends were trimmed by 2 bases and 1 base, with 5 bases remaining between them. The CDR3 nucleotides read TGTGCCAGCAGCTTATCGGTCCAAGAGACCCAGTACTTC. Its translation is CASSLSVQETQYF. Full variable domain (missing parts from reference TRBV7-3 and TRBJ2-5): GAGVSQTPSNKVTEKGKYVELRCDPISGHTALYWYRQSLGQGPEFLIYFQGTGAADDSGLPNDRFFAVRPEGSVSTLKIQRTERGDSAVYLCASSLSVQETQYFGPGTRLLVL.

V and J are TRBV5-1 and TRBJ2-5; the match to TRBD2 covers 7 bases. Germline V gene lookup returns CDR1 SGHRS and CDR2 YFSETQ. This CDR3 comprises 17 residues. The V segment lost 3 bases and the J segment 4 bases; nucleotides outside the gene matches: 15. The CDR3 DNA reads TGCGCCAGCAGCTGGTTTGGATCGGGGGGTACTCGAGAGACCCAGTACTTC. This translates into CASSWFGSGGTRETQYF.

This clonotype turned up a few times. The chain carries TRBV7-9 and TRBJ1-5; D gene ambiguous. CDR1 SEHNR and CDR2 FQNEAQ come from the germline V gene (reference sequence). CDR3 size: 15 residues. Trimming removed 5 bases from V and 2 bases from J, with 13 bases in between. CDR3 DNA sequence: TGTGCCAGCAGCCCTCAAGGCATGGGCAATCAGCCCCAGCATTTT. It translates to CASSPQGMGNQPQHF.

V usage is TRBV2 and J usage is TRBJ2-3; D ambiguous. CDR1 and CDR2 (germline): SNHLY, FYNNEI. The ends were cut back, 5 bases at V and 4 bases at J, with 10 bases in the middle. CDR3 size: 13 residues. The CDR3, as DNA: TGTGCCAGCAGTATAGGGTCAGCAGATACGCAGTATTTT. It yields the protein CASSIGSADTQYF.

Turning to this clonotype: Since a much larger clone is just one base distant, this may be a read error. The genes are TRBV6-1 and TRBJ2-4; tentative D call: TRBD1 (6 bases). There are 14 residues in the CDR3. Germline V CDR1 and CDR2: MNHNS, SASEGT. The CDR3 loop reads CASRPRQAKTIQYF. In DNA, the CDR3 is TGTGCCAGCAGACCTAGACAGGCCAAAACCATTCAGTACTTC.

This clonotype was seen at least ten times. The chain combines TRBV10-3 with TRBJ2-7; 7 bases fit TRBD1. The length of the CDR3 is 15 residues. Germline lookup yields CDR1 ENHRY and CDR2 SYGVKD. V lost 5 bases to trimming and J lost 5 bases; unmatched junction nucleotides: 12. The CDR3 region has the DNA TGTGCCATCAGTCCGGGACAGTCTCTCGGCCACGAGCAGTACTTC. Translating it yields CAISPGQSLGHEQYF.

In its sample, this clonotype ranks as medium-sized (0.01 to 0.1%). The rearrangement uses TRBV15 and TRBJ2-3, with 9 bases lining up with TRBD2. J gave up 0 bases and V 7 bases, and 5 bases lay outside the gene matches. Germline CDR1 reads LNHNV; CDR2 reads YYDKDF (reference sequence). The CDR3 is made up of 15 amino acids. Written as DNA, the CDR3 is TGTGCCACCACCGAGGGACTAGCTAGCACAGATACGCAGTATTTT. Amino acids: CATTEGLASTDTQYF. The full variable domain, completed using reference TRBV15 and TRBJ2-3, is DAMVIQNPRYQVTQFGKPVTLSCSQTLNHNVMYWYQQKSSQAPKLLFHYYDKDFNNEADTPDNFQSRRPNTSFCFLDIRSPGLGDTAMYLCATTEGLASTDTQYFGPGTRLTVL.

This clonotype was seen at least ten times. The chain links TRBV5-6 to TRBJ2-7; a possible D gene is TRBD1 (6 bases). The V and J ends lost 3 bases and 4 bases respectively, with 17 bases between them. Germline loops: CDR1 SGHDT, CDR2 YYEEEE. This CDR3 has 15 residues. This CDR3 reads CASSSLTGTRYEQYF. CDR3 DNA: TGTGCCAGCAGCTCGCTTACTGGGACAAGATACGAGCAGTACTTC. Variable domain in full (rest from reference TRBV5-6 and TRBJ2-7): DAGVTQSPTHLIKTRGQQVTLRCSPKSGHDTVSWYQQALGQGPQFIFQYYEEEERQRGNFPDRFSGHQFPNYSSELNVNALLLGDSALYLCASSSLTGTRYEQYFGPGTRLTVT.

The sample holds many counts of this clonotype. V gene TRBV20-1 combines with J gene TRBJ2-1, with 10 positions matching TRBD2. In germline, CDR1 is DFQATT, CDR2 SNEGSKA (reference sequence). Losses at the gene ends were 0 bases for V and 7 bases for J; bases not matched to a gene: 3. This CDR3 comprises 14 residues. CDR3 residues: CSARDSGRLNEQFF. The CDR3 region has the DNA TGCAGTGCTAGAGATAGCGGGAGGTTAAATGAGCAGTTCTTC.

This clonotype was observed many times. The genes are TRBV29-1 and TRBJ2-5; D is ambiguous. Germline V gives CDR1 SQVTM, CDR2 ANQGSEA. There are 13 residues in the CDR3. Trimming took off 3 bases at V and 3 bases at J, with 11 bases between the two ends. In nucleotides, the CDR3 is TGCAGCGTTGAGCCAATTATCGAAGAGACCCAGTACTTC. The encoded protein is CSVEPIIEETQYF. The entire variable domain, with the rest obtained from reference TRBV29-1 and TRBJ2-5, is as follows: SAVISQKPSRDICQRGTSLTIQCQVDSQVTMMFWYRQQPGQSLTLIATANQGSEATYESGFVIDKFPISRPNLTFSTLTVSNMSPEDSSIYLCSVEPIIEETQYFGPGTRLLVL.

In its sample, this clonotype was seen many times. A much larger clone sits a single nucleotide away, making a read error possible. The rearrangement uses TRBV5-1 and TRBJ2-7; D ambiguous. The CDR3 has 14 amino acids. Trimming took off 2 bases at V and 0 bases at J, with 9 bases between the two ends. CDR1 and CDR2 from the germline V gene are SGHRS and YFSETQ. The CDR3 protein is CASSLSANSYEQYF. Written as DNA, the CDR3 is TGCGCCAGCAGCTTATCAGCAAACTCCTACGAGCAGTACTTC.

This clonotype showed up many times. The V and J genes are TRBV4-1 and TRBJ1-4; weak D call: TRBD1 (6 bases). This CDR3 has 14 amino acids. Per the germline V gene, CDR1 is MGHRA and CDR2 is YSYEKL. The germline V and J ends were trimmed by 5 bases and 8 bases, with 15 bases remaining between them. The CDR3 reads CASSEGQGVEKLFF. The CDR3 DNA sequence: TGCGCCAGCAGCGAGGGACAAGGGGTGGAAAAACTGTTTTTT.

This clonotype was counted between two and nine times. CDR3 sequence (DNA): TGTGCCAGCAGCGGTGAGGCAGGAAGGGGCACTGAAGCTTTCTTT. Translation: CASSGEAGRGTEAFF. V gene TRBV13 combines with J gene TRBJ1-1; tentatively, D is TRBD1 (5 bases). Germline assignment: CDR1 PRHDT and CDR2 FYEKMQ (reference sequence). The CDR3 consists of 15 residues. Trimming stripped 5 bases from V and 4 bases from J, with 17 bases between.

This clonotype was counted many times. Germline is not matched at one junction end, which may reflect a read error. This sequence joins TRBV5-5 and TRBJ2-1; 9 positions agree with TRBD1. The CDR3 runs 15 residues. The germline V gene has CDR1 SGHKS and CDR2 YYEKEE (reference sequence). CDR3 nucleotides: TGTGCCAGCACCTTGCGACAGGGGGCCTACAATGAGCAGTTCTTC. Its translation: CASTLRQGAYNEQFF.

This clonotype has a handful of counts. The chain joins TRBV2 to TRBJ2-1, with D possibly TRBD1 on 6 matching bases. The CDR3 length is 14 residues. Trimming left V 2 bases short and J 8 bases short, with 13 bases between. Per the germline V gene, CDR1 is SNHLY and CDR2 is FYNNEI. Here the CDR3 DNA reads TGTGCCAGCAGTGAAAGGGACATGGGCGATGAGCAGTTCTTC. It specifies CASSERDMGDEQFF.

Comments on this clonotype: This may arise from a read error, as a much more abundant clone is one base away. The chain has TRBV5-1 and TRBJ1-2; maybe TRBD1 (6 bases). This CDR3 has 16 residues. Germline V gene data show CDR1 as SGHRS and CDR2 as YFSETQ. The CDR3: CASSLGPAPTGYGYAF. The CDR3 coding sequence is TGCGCCAGCAGCTTGGGCCCCGCCCCGACAGGCTATGGCTACGCCTTC.

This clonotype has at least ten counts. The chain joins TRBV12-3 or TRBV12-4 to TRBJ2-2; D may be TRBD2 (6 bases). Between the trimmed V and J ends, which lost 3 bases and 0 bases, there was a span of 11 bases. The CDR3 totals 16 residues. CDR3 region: CASSFWDLANTGELFF. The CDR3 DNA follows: TGTGCCAGCAGTTTTTGGGACTTGGCGAACACCGGGGAGCTGTTTTTT.

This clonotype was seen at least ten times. The CDR3 loop reads CASSSYRPDTGELFF. As DNA, the CDR3 is TGTGCCAGCAGCTCCTACCGGCCGGACACCGGGGAGCTGTTTTTT. The chain links TRBV7-2 to TRBJ2-2; D gene unclear. V dropped 4 bases and J dropped 3 bases, with 12 bases sitting between them. The germline V gene has CDR1 SGHTA and CDR2 FQGNSA. The CDR3 spans 15 residues.

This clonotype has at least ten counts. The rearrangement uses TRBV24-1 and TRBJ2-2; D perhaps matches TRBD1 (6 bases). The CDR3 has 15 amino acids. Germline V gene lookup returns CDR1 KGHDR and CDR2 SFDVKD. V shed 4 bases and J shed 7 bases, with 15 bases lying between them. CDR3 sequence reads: CATSDPGQNHGELFF. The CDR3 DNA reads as TGTGCCACCAGTGACCCCGGACAGAATCACGGGGAGCTGTTTTTT.

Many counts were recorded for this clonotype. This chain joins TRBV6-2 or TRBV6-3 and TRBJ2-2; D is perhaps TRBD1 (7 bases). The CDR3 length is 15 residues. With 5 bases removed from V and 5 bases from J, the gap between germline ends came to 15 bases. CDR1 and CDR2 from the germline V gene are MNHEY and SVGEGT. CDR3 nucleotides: TGTGCCAGCAGTACCCGACAGGGAGGAACCGGGGAGCTGTTTTTT. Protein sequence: CASSTRQGGTGELFF.

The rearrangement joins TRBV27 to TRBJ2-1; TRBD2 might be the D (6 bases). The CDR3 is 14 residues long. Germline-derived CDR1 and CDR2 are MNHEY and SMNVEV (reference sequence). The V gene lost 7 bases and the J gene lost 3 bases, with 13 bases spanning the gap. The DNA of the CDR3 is TGTGCCAGCACTCCTGGGACTTTCTACAATGAGCAGTTCTTC. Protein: CASTPGTFYNEQFF.

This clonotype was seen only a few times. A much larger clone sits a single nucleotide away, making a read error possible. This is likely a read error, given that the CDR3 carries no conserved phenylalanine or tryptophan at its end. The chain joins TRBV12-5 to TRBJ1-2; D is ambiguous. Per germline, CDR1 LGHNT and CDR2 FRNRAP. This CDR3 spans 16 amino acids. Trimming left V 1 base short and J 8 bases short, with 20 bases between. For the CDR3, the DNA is TGTGCTAGTGGTTTGGCCCGGTCCCCCTCGATCGGGGGCTACACCCTC. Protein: CASGLARSPSIGGYTL.

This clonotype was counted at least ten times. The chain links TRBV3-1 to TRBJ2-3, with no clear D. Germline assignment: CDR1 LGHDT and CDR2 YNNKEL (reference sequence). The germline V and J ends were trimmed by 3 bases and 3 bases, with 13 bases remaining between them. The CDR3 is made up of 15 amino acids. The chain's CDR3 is CASSHMSPATDTQYF. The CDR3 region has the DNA TGTGCCAGCAGCCACATGTCCCCCGCTACAGATACGCAGTATTTT.